This T cell receptor (beta chain) comes out of a study of shared clonotypes between healthy human individuals. Generated by immunoSEQ multiplex PCR, the TCRdb table keeps only in-frame clones and is missing some. Of 2 million to 2.5 million clones in the sample, 80% to 95% were seen once. Naive CD45RA+ and memory CD45RA-negative subsets were split from CD4+ cells. Looked up from germline, CDR1 is MNHNS and CDR2 is SASEGT. The J segment lost 0 bases and the V segment lost 3 bases, leaving 10 bases of the junction unmatched. The CDR3 extends over 18 amino acids. This receptor was identified in a young man in good health. Some clones in this sample may be carry-over from other donors' samples. V usage is TRBV6-1 and J usage is TRBJ1-5; 8 bases line up with TRBD1. Sequencing input: naive CD4+ T cells from PBMCs. Subset: CD45RA+ positively selected. CDR3 in DNA: TGTGCCAGCAGTGAGGGACAGGAAGACTGGTATAGCAATCAGCCCCAGCATTTT. This translates into CASSEGQEDWYSNQPQHF.